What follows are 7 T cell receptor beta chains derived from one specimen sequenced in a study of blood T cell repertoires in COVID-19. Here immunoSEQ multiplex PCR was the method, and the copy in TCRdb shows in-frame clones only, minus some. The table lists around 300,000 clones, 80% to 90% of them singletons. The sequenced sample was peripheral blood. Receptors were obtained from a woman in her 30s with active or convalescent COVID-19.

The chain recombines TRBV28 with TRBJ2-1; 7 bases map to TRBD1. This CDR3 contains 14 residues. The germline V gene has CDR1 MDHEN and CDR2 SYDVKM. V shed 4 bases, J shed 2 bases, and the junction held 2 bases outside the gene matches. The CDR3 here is CASSSQGAYNEQFF. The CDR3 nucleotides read TGTGCCAGCAGTTCGCAGGGGGCCTACAATGAGCAGTTCTTC.

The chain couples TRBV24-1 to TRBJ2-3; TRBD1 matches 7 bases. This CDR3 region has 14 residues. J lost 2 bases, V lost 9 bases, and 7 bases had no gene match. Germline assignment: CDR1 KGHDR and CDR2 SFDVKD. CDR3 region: CATSRDSITDTQYF. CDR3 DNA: TGTGCCACCTCCCGGGACAGTATCACAGATACGCAGTATTTT.

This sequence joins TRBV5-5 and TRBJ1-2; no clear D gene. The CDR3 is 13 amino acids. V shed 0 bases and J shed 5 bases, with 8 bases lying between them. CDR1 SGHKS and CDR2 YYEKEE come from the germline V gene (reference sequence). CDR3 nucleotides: TGTGCCAGCAGCTTGGGTACGGGTTATGGCTACACCTTC. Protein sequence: CASSLGTGYGYTF. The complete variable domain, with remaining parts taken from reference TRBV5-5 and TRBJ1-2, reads DAGVTQSPTHLIKTRGQQVTLRCSPISGHKSVSWYQQVLGQGPQFIFQYYEKEERGRGNFPDRFSARQFPNYSSELNVNALLLGDSALYLCASSLGTGYGYTFGSGTRLTVV.

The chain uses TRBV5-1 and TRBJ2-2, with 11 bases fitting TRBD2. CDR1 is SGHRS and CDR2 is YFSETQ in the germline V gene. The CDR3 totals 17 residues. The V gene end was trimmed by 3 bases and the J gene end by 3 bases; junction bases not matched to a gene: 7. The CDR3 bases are TGCGCCAGCAGCTCCTCGACTAGCGGGGAAGACACCGGGGAGCTGTTTTTT. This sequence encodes CASSSSTSGEDTGELFF.

The CDR3, as DNA: TGTGCCTGGAGTGACCCACCGGGGTCTGGGGCCAACGTCCTGACTTTC. This sequence encodes CAWSDPPGSGANVLTF. This sequence joins TRBV30 and TRBJ2-6, with D maybe TRBD2 (5 bases). The CDR3 covers 16 residues. V was trimmed by 1 base and J by 1 base, leaving 11 bases between them. From germline, CDR1 is GTSNPN and CDR2 SVGIG (reference sequence).

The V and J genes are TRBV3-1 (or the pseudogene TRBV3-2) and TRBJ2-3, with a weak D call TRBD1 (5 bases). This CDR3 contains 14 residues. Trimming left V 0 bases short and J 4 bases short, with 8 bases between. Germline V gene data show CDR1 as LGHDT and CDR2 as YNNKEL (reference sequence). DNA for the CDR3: TGTGCCAGCAGCCAAGACAGGGTTTCAGATACGCAGTATTTT. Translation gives CASSQDRVSDTQYF.

This chain's CDR3 is CASSERTGATGELFF. In DNA form, the CDR3 reads TGCGCCAGCAGCGAGAGGACAGGGGCCACCGGGGAGCTGTTTTTT. The chain carries TRBV10-1 and TRBJ2-2; TRBD1 agrees at 9 bases. The CDR3 covers 15 residues. Germline trimming cut 6 bases from V and 4 bases from J; bases unmatched to any gene: 6. The germline gives CDR1 WNHNN, CDR2 SYGVQD (reference sequence).